A selection of T cell receptor beta chains follows, all from one sample in a study of cytomegalovirus exposure and HLA in healthy donors. TCRdb's table, derived via immunoSEQ multiplex PCR, lists solely in-frame clones and lacks some. The sample holds about 100,000 clones; 60% to 85% are singletons and the top ten take under 8%. The sample was PBMCs. The receptors were gathered from a man in his fifties or sixties in good health and CMV-seropositive. Both conserved end residues are part of each CDR3. The D gene is left open where the match is weak. Where a row states a size, it is once, few, many or the class of an expanded clone; other rows omit it.

TRBV6-1,TRBJ2-7,NA,NA,CASRTERGSYEQYF,TGTGCCAGCAGGACCGAGAGGGGGTCCTACGAGCAGTACTTC
TRBV7-3,TRBJ1-2,NA,NA,CASSPAGQDYGYTF,TGTGCCAGCAGCCCCGCTGGCCAGGACTATGGCTACACCTTC
TRBV7-9,TRBJ2-5,NA,NA,CSSSGLIETQYF,TGTTCCAGCAGTGGACTTATCGAGACCCAGTACTTC
TRBV4-1,TRBJ2-1,once,TRBD2,CASGRLAGVNEQFF,TGCGCCAGCGGTAGACTAGCGGGGGTCAATGAGCAGTTCTTC
TRBV7-8,TRBJ2-2,NA,TRBD2,CASSPGTSGGSNTGELFF,TGTGCCAGCAGCCCTGGGACTAGCGGGGGGTCGAACACCGGGGAGCTGTTTTTT
TRBV5-1,TRBJ2-1,NA,NA,CASSLVTRNNEQFF,TGCGCCAGCAGCTTGGTGACTAGGAACAATGAGCAGTTCTTC
TRBV7-2,TRBJ2-1,NA,TRBD2,CASSFQTLSGGANEQFF,TGTGCCAGCAGCTTTCAGACCCTCAGCGGGGGGGCAAATGAGCAGTTCTTC
TRBV20-1,TRBJ2-7,NA,NA,CSARDPSEQYF,TGCAGTGCTAGAGATCCGAGCGAGCAGTACTTC
TRBV15,TRBJ1-1,NA,TRBD1,CATSEFSGQGRKAFF,TGTGCCACCAGCGAGTTTTCGGGACAGGGGCGGAAAGCTTTCTTT
TRBV4-3,TRBJ2-6,NA,TRBD2,CASSLAGGSGANVLTF,TGCGCCAGCAGCCTAGCGGGGGGCTCTGGGGCCAACGTCCTGACTTTC
TRBV7-9,TRBJ1-1,NA,NA,CASSLLPAGQLNTEAFF,TGTGCCAGCAGCTTACTCCCGGCAGGACAGCTGAACACTGAAGCTTTCTTT
TRBV5-3,TRBJ2-1,NA,NA,CARSFGWGSSYNEQFF,TGTGCCAGAAGTTTCGGATGGGGCTCCTCCTACAATGAGCAGTTCTTC
TRBV9,TRBJ1-1,NA,TRBD1,CASSGTGGSTEAFF,TGTGCCAGCAGCGGGACAGGGGGCAGTACTGAAGCTTTCTTT
TRBV11-2,TRBJ2-2,once,TRBD2,CASSPGSSGGRNTGELFF,TGTGCCAGCAGCCCAGGGTCTAGCGGGGGGCGAAACACCGGGGAGCTGTTTTTT
TRBV7-8,TRBJ2-3,NA,TRBD2,CASSLVALAGGSTDTQYF,TGTGCCAGCAGCTTAGTGGCACTAGCGGGGGGCAGCACAGATACGCAGTATTTT
TRBV27,TRBJ2-1,NA,TRBD1,CASSLTGAGEQFF,TGTGCCAGCAGTTTAACAGGGGCCGGTGAGCAGTTCTTC
TRBV6-6,TRBJ2-7,NA,NA,CASSYGTFSYEQYF,TGTGCCAGCAGTTACGGGACTTTTTCCTACGAGCAGTACTTC
TRBV7-2,TRBJ2-5,NA,TRBD2,CASSSGLAGRETQYF,TGTGCCAGCAGCTCGGGACTAGCGGGGCGGGAGACCCAGTACTTC
TRBV6-1,TRBJ1-2,NA,NA,CASSGEWYGYTF,TGTGCCAGCAGTGGCGAGTGGTATGGCTACACCTTC
TRBV19,TRBJ2-7,NA,TRBD2,CASSPRGEGSYEQYF,TGTGCCAGTAGTCCACGAGGGGAGGGGTCCTACGAGCAGTACTTC
TRBV12-5,TRBJ2-7,NA,TRBD2,CASGLPTSGYEQYF,TGTGCTAGTGGTTTGCCGACTAGCGGCTACGAGCAGTACTTC
TRBV10-3,TRBJ2-7,NA,NA,CAILGQSYEQYF,TGTGCCATCCTCGGACAGTCCTACGAGCAGTACTTC
TRBV5-4,TRBJ2-6,once,TRBD1,CASSLVTGGSGGANVLTF,TGTGCCAGCAGCTTGGTAACAGGGGGCTCAGGGGGGGCCAACGTCCTGACTTTC
TRBV11-2,TRBJ2-7,few,TRBD1,CASSLDVGQGSYEQYF,TGTGCCAGCAGCTTAGATGTAGGACAGGGTTCCTACGAGCAGTACTTC
TRBV19,TRBJ2-1,NA,TRBD2,CASSLGLAGEQFF,TGTGCCAGTAGTTTAGGACTAGCGGGGGAGCAGTTCTTC
TRBV21-1,TRBJ1-2,NA,NA,CASSRTGTGNIYGYTF,TGTGCCAGCAGCAGAACCGGGACAGGGAACATCTATGGCTACACCTTC
TRBV29-1,TRBJ1-2,once,TRBD1,CSAGRGQGEGNYGYTF,TGCAGCGCTGGGCGGGGACAGGGAGAGGGGAACTATGGCTACACCTTC